This TCR beta chain was recovered during a study of OX40 agonist ivuxolimab in advanced cancers. Background on the study: Treatment of patients was with ivuxolimab, an agonistic anti-OX40 (CD134) antibody.

The data were produced by immunoSEQ multiplex PCR, yet TCRdb's version contains in-frame clones alone and is incomplete. This repertoire shows about 48,000 clones, about 88% found once; its top ten account for about 10%. V lost 4 bases and J 6 bases, leaving 12 bases between the germline ends. The V gene's germline CDR1 is SGHVS and CDR2 FNYEAQ. The CDR3 is made up of 14 amino acids. This clone is termed medium-sized. This specimen was CD4+ or CD8+ T cells sorted from blood, taken in a trial of the OX40 agonist ivuxolimab. The chain uses TRBV7-6 and TRBJ2-2; D is perhaps TRBD1 (7 bases). This receptor was identified in an adult with an advanced solid tumor such as melanoma, head and neck, liver or kidney cancer. CDR3 region: CASSSQGGAGELFF. Written as DNA, the CDR3 is TGTGCCAGCAGCTCCCAGGGGGGTGCCGGGGAGCTGTTTTTT.